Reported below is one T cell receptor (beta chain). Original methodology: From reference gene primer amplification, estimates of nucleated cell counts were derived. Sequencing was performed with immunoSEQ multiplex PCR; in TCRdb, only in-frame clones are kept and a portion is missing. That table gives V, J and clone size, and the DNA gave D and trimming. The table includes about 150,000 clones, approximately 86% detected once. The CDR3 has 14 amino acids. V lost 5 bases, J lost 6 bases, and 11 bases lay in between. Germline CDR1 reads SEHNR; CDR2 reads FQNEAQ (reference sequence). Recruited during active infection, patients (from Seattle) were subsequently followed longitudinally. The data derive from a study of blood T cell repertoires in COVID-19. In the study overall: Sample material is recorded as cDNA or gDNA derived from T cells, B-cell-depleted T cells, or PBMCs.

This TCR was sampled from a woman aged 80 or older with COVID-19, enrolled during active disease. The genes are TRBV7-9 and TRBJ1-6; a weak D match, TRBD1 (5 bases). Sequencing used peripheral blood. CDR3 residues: CASSQQAFNSPLHF. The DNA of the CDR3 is TGTGCCAGCAGCCAACAGGCCTTTAATTCACCCCTCCACTTT.